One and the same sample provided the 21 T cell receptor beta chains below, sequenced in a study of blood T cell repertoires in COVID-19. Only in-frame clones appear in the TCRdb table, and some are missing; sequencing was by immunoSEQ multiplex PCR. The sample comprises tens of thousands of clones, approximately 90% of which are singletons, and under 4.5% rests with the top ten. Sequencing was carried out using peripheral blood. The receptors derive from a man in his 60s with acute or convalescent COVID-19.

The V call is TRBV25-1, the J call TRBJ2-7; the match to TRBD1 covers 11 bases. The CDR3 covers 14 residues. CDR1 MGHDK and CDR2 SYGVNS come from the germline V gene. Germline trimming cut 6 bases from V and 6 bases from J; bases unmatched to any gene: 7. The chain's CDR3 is CASRIGQGAVEQYV. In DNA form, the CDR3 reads TGTGCCAGCAGGATCGGACAGGGGGCTGTCGAGCAGTACGTC.

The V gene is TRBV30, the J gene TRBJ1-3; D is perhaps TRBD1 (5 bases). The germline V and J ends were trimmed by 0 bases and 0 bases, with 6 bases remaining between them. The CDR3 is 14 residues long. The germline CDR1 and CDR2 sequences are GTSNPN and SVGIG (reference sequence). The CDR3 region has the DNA TGTGCCTGGAGTGTAGGGGTCTCTGGAAACACCATATATTTT. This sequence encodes CAWSVGVSGNTIYF.

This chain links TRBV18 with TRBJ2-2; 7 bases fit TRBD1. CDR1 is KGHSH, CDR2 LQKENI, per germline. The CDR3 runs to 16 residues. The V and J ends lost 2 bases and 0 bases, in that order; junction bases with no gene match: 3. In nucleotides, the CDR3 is TGTGCCAGCTCACCAAGGGGGCTGGCGAACACCGGGGAGCTGTTTTTT. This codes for CASSPRGLANTGELFF.

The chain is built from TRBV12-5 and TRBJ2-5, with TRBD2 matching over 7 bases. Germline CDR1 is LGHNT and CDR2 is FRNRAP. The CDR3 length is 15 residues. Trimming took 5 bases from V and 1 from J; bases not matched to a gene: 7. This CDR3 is CASGPRGGIQETQYF. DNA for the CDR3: TGTGCTAGTGGTCCTCGCGGGGGAATCCAAGAGACCCAGTACTTC.

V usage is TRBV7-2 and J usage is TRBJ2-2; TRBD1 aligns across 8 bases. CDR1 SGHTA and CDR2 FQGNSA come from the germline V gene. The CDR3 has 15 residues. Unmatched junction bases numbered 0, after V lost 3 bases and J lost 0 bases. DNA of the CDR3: TGTGCCAGCAGCTTGACAGGGGCGAACACCGGGGAGCTGTTTTTT. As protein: CASSLTGANTGELFF.

CDR3 nucleotide sequence: TGTGCCAGCAGTTATAGAGGGACACCGCATTTT. It yields the protein CASSYRGTPHF. The chain employs TRBV6-2 or TRBV6-3 and TRBJ1-5; a possible D gene is TRBD1 (6 bases). The V and J ends lost 3 bases and 15 bases respectively, with 12 bases between them. The CDR3 is 11 amino acids. The V gene's germline CDR1 is MNHEY and CDR2 SVGEGT.

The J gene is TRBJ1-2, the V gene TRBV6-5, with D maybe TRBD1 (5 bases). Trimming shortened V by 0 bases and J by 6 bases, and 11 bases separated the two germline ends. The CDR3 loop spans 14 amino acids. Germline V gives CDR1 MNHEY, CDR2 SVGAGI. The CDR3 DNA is TGTGCCAGCAGTTACTCGGGGAGGGGACATGGCTACACCTTC. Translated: CASSYSGRGHGYTF.

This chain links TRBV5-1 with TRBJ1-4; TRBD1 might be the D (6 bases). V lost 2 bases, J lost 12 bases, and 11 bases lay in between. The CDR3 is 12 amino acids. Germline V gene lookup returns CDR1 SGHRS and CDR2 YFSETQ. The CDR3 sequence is CASSLYRDELFF. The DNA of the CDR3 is TGCGCCAGCAGCTTATACAGGGATGAACTGTTTTTT. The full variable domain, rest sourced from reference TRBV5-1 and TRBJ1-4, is KAGVTQTPRYLIKTRGQQVTLSCSPISGHRSVSWYQQTPGQGLQFLFEYFSETQRNKGNFPGRFSGRQFSNSRSEMNVSTLELGDSALYLCASSLYRDELFFGSGTQLSVL.

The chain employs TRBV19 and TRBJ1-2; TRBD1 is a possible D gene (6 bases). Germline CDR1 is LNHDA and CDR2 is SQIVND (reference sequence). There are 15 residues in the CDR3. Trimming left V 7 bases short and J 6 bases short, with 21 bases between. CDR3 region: CASTPPDRQLNGYTF. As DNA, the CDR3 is TGTGCCAGTACTCCACCTGACAGGCAACTTAATGGCTACACCTTC. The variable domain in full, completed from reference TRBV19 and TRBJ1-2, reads DGGITQSPKYLFRKEGQNVTLSCEQNLNHDAMYWYRQDPGQGLRLIYYSQIVNDFQKGDIAEGYSVSREKKESFPLTVTSAQKNPTAFYLCASTPPDRQLNGYTFGSGTRLTVV.

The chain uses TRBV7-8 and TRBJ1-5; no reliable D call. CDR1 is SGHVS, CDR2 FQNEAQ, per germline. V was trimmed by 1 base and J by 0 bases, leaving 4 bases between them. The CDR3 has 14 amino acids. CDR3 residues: CASSLVHSNQPQHF. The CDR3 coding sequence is TGTGCCAGCAGCTTAGTACATAGCAATCAGCCCCAGCATTTT.

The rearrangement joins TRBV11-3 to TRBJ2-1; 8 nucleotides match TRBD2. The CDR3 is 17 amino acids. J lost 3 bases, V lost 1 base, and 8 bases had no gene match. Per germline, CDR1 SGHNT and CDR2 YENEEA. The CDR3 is CASSLGEASGFYNEQFF. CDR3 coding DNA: TGTGCCAGCAGCTTAGGGGAGGCTAGCGGGTTCTACAATGAGCAGTTCTTC.

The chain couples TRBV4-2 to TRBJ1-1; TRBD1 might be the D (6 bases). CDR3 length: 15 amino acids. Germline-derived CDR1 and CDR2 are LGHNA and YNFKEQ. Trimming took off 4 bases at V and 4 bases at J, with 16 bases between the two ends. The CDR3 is CASSLSGQYSTEAFF. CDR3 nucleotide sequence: TGTGCCAGCAGCCTTTCGGGACAATACTCCACTGAAGCTTTCTTT.

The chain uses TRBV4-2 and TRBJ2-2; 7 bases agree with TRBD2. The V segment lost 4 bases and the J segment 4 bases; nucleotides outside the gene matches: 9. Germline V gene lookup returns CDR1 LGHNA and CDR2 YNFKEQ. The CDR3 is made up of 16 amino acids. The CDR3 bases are TGTGCCAGCAGCCCTCAGCGGGGAGGATCCACCGGGGAGCTGTTTTTT. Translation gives CASSPQRGGSTGELFF.

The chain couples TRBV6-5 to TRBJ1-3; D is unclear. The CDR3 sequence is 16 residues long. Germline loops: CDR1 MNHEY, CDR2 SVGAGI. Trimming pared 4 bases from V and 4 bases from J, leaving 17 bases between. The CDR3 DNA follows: TGTGCCAGCAGTTCCCACTTACCTGGAGCGGGAAACACCATATATTTT. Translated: CASSSHLPGAGNTIYF.

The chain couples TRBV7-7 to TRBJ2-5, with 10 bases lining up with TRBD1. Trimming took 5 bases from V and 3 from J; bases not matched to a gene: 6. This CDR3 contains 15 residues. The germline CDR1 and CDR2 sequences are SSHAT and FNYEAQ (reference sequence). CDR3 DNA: TGTGCCAGCAGCCGTGCCGGGACAGGGGAAGAGACCCAGTACTTC. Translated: CASSRAGTGEETQYF. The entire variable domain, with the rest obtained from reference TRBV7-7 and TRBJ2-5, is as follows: GAGVSQSPRYKVTKRGQDVTLRCDPISSHATLYWYQQALGQGPEFLTYFNYEAQPDKSGLPSDRFSAERPEGSISTLTIQRTEQRDSAMYRCASSRAGTGEETQYFGPGTRLLVL.

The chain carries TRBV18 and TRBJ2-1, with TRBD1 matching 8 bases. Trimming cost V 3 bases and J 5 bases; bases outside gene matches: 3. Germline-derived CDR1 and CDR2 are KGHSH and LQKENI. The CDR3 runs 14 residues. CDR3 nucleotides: TGTGCCAGCTCACCGATGGGACAGGACAATGAGCAGTTCTTC. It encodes CASSPMGQDNEQFF.

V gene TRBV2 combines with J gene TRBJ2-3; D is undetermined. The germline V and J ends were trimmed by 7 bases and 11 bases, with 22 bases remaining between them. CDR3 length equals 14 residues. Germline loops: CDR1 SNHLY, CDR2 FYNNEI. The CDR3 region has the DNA TGTGCCAGCATCCAAGCGATCAATACGCATTTGCAGTATTTT. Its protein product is CASIQAINTHLQYF.

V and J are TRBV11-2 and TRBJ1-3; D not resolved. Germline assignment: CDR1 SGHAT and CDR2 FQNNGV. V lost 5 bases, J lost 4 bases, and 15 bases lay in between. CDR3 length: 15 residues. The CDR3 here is CASSPTLGGGNTIYF. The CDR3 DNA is TGTGCCAGCAGCCCAACCCTCGGAGGCGGAAACACCATATATTTT.

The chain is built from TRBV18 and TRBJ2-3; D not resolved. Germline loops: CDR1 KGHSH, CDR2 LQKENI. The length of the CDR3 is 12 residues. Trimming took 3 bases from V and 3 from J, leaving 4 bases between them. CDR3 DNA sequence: TGTGCCAGCTCACCCGTGACAGATACGCAGTATTTT. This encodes CASSPVTDTQYF.

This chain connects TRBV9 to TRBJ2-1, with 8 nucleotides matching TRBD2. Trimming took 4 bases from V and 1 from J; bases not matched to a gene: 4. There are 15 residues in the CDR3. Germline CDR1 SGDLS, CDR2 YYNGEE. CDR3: CASSPGGASYNEQFF. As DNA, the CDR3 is TGTGCCAGCAGCCCCGGGGGGGCATCCTACAATGAGCAGTTCTTC. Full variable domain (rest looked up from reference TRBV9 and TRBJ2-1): DSGVTQTPKHLITATGQRVTLRCSPRSGDLSVYWYQQSLDQGLQFLIQYYNGEERAKGNILERFSAQQFPDLHSELNLSSLELGDSALYFCASSPGGASYNEQFFGPGTRLTVL.

The CDR3 nucleotides read TGTGCCAGCAGCCCCACTAGCGGAACCGGGGAGCTGTTTTTT. Amino acids: CASSPTSGTGELFF. This sequence joins TRBV6-6 and TRBJ2-2, with 8 positions matching TRBD2. The V and J ends lost 6 bases and 5 bases, in that order; junction bases with no gene match: 5. CDR1 is MNHNY, CDR2 SVGAGI, per germline (reference sequence). This CDR3 spans 14 amino acids.